Each of the 5 T cell receptor beta chains below was sequenced from the same sample in a study of beta chain features in type 1 diabetes (dated by TCRdb to 2016 to 2019). Findings and caveats that apply to the study as a whole: A moderate but significant shortening of TCRB CDR3 length was observed in type 1 diabetes patients in all four CD4+ subsets.

Which antigens these TCRs recognize remains unknown. Receptor amplification or capture employed the immunoSEQ multiplex PCR assay. All of the isolated RNA was reverse transcribed with the High Capacity cDNA Reverse Transcription Kit, so expressed TCRB transcripts were sequenced. TCRdb holds this immuneACCESS table with in-frame rearrangements only. Some clones are missing; in checked studies, unresolved V genes explain under half, and the rest has no known cause. The sample table lists about 340,000 clones, about 14% of them with a count of one. The biggest ten clones account for roughly 0.015% of the sample. Sequenced input: naive CD4+ T cells from blood. What the cell subset or site label conveys for this sample: true naive CD4+ T cells. These receptors originate from a woman between 18 and 30 years old with type 1 diabetes.

This chain connects TRBV2 to TRBJ1-1; the D is unclear. The germline V gene encodes CDR1 SNHLY and CDR2 FYNNEI. This CDR3 comprises 12 residues. V was pared by 7 bases and J by 0 bases, with 6 bases between. In DNA, the CDR3 is TGTGCCAGCAACCTAGTGAACACTGAAGCTTTCTTT. It is translated as CASNLVNTEAFF. Using reference TRBV2 and TRBJ1-1 for the parts outside the CDR3, the full variable domain is EPEVTQTPSHQVTQMGQEVILRCVPISNHLYFYWYRQILGQKVEFLVSFYNNEISEKSEIFDDQFSVERPDGSNFTLKIRSTKLEDSAMYFCASNLVNTEAFFGQGTRLTVV.

This clone showed up just a few times. The chain has TRBV2 and TRBJ2-7; 7 bases fit TRBD1. The CDR3 totals 13 residues. J lost 6 bases, V lost 6 bases, and 8 bases had no gene match. Germline V gene sequence: CDR1 SNHLY, CDR2 FYNNEI. The CDR3 DNA sequence: TGTGCCAGCAGGTCGACAGGGACGGGCGAGCAGTACTTC. Protein sequence: CASRSTGTGEQYF. Based on the CDR3 plus reference TRBV2 and TRBJ2-7, the full variable domain is EPEVTQTPSHQVTQMGQEVILRCVPISNHLYFYWYRQILGQKVEFLVSFYNNEISEKSEIFDDQFSVERPDGSNFTLKIRSTKLEDSAMYFCASRSTGTGEQYFGPGTRLTVT.

This clone was recorded a few times. The genes are TRBV15 and TRBJ1-2; the D gene is possibly TRBD1 (5 bases). Germline CDR1 LNHNV, CDR2 YYDKDF (reference sequence). The V end lost 0 bases, the J end lost 1 base, and 12 bases lay between the germline ends. This CDR3 contains 16 residues. For the CDR3, the DNA is TGTGCCACCAGCAGAGATCTCCCAGGGATTAACTATGGCTACACCTTC. Protein: CATSRDLPGINYGYTF.

There are a few counts of this clone. The chain couples TRBV25-1 to TRBJ1-4; TRBD1 is a possible D gene (6 bases). Germline assignment: CDR1 MGHDK and CDR2 SYGVNS. The CDR3 is 15 residues long. The germline V and J ends were trimmed by 7 bases and 6 bases, with 18 bases remaining between them. The CDR3 spells CASMGARARDEKLFF. The CDR3 DNA is TGTGCCAGCATGGGGGCCCGGGCAAGGGATGAAAAACTGTTTTTT.

This chain connects TRBV4-3 to TRBJ2-3, with TRBD2 matching over 7 bases. CDR1 is LGHNA and CDR2 is YSLEER in the germline V gene. The CDR3 spans 17 residues. J was trimmed by 3 bases and V by 0 bases; bases with no gene match: 9. The CDR3 sequence is CASSQDLGRGTTDTQYF. In DNA form, the CDR3 reads TGCGCCAGCAGCCAAGACTTAGGGAGGGGAACGACAGATACGCAGTATTTT.